The sequence of this TCR beta chain was determined in a study of PD-1 blockade in classical Hodgkin lymphoma. Profiled with immunoSEQ multiplex PCR; TCRdb holds only in-frame clones, not every one. The table records roughly 35,000 clones, 80% to 95% of them present only once. CDR1 MNHEY and CDR2 SVGAGI come from the germline V gene. Trimming took off 0 bases at V and 4 bases at J, with 9 bases between the two ends. The CDR3 has 15 residues. This sample's time point: cycle 4 day 1 (C4D1), after six to seven weeks of nivolumab. After autologous stem cell transplantation all patients relapsed, and prior brentuximab vedotin exposure differed between cohorts. Magnetic negative selection purified CD4+ T cells from thawed PBMCs.

V gene TRBV6-5 combines with J gene TRBJ1-4; D possibly corresponds to TRBD1 (6 bases). Sequences were derived from CD4+ T cells from blood, sampled before the fourth cycle of nivolumab. The receptor comes from a human donor with classical Hodgkin lymphoma. CDR3 in amino acids: CASSYSLGGNEKLFF. The CDR3 DNA reads as TGTGCCAGCAGTTACTCCCTAGGGGGTAATGAAAAACTGTTTTTT.